The T cell receptor beta chain described here comes from a study of low-dose radiotherapy and immunotherapy resistance in tumors. For the study at large: Cohort 1 patients were irradiated with 0.5 Gy fractions every 2 weeks to 6.5 Gy total.

Time point defined: after trial treatment. The treatment here: LDRT plus nivolumab, ipilimumab, low-dose cyclophosphamide and aspirin (RACIN trial). Donors, who were enrolled in a single-arm phase I dose-escalation trial, received nivolumab, ipilimumab, aspirin, low-dose cyclophosphamide and low-dose radiotherapy. CDR1 is MGHRA and CDR2 is YSYEKL in the germline V gene. Trimming took 3 bases from V and 5 from J, leaving 7 bases between them. This CDR3 comprises 12 residues. Gene-specific TRAV and TRBV primers were used for first-strand cDNA, covering alpha and beta chains. With a V-primer adapter and a constant-region primer, TCRs were amplified for about 19 PCR cycles. In vitro transcription amplified the mRNA that had been isolated. TCRdb recomputed calls from the reads with MiXCR, one row per CDR3 protein. The data contain around 58,000 distinct CDR3 sequences, around a quarter of them singletons.

The chain joins TRBV4-1 to TRBJ2-5; D not resolved. This TCR came from a male donor with prostate cancer. Material: PBMCs, obtained after low-dose radiotherapy plus immunotherapy. CDR3 DNA sequence: TGCGCCAGCAGCCATGAAGGGGAGACCCAGTACTTC. Its translation: CASSHEGETQYF.